Given below is one T cell receptor (beta chain) in context. The sample belongs to a study of low-dose radiotherapy and immunotherapy resistance in tumors. Both TCRalpha and TCRbeta chains were reverse transcribed with V-gene-specific primers. With a constant-region primer and a V-primer adapter, TCRs were subjected to approximately 18 PCR cycles of amplification. TCRdb re-analysed the reads in MiXCR, keeping a single row per CDR3 protein. The table has around 10,000 distinct CDR3 sequences, 65% seen once. This CDR3 spans 13 amino acids. V was clipped by 4 bases and J by 4 bases, with 10 bases between them. Germline V lookup: CDR1 SGHDT, CDR2 YYEEEE.

The receptor was derived from a human donor with advanced metastatic prostate, ovarian, gallbladder or colorectal cancer (not recorded which). This table probably holds off-target reads from a library built for another chain. J is TRBJ2-3 and V is TRBV5-6; possible D gene TRBD1, 6 bases. The CDR3 coding sequence is TGTGCCAGCAGCATACAGGGTCCAGATACGCAGTATTTT. Its protein product is CASSIQGPDTQYF. Supplemented by reference TRBV5-6 and TRBJ2-3, the full variable domain reads DAGVTQSPTHLIKTRGQQVTLRCSPKSGHDTVSWYQQALGQGPQFIFQYYEEEERQRGNFPDRFSGHQFPNYSSELNVNALLLGDSALYLCASSIQGPDTQYFGPGTRLTVL.